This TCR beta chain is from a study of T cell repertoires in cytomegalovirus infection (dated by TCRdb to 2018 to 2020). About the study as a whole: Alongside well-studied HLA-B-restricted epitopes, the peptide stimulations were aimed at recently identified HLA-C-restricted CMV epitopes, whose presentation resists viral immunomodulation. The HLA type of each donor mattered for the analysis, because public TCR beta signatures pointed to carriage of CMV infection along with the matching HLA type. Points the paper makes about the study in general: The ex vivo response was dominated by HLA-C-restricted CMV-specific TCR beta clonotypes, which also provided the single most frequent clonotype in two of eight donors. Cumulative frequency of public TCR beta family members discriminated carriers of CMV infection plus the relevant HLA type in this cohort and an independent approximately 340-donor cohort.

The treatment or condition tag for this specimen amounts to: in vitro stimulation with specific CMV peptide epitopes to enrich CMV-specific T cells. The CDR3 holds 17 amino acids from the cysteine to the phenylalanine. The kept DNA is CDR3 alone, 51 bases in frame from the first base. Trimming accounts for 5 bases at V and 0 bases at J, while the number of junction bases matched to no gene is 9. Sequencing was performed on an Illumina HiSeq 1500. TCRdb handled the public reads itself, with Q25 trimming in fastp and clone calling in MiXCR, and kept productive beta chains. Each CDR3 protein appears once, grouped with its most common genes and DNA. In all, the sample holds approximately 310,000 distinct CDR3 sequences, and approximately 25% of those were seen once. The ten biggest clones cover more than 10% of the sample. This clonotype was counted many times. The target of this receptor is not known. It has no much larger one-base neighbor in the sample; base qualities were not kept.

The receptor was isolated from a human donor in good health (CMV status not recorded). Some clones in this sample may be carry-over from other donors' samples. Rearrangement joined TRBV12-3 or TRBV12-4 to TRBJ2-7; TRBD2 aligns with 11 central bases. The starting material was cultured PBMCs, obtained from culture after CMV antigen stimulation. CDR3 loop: CASSPGTSGDGSYEQYF. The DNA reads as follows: TGTGCCAGCAGTCCCGGGACTAGCGGCGACGGCTCCTACGAGCAGTACTTC.